A single T cell receptor (beta chain) is shown here with its context. Antigen: not known. The junction departs from germline at one end; a sequencing error may be responsible. Vbeta (60) and Jbeta (13) primers were used in the PCR. Data came from immunoSEQ multiplex PCR; TCRdb stores just in-frame clones and leaves some out. Among about 150,000 clones listed, roughly 78% were seen once. This sample was taken from a study of cytomegalovirus exposure and HLA in healthy donors. Study outcomes and limitations: TCR beta V- and J-gene trimming, according to a later analysis, was linked to a missense DCLRE1C variant.

The germline gives CDR1 SGHRS, CDR2 YFSETQ. The CDR3 loop spans 16 amino acids. This TCR came from a man in his forties or fifties in good health and CMV-seropositive. Sequences were obtained from PBMCs. The rearrangement links TRBV5-1 to TRBJ2-1; 11 bases align to TRBD1. The CDR3 protein is CVSSRGQGASYNEQFF. As DNA, the CDR3 is TGCGTCAGCAGCCGAGGACAGGGGGCATCCTACAATGAGCAGTTCTTC. Using reference TRBV5-1 and TRBJ2-1 for the parts outside the CDR3, the full variable domain is KAGVTQTPRYLIKTRGQQVTLSCSPISGHRSVSWYQQTPGQGLQFLFEYFSETQRNKGNFPGRFSGRQFSNSRSEMNVSTLELGDSALYLCVSSRGQGASYNEQFFGPGTRLTVL.